What follows are 22 T cell receptor beta chains derived from one specimen sequenced in a study of blood T cell repertoires in COVID-19. Clones were sequenced by immunoSEQ multiplex PCR, and TCRdb holds only the in-frame ones, with some missing. The table has roughly 250,000 clones, 82% seen once. Sample: peripheral blood. All receptors derive from a woman aged 55-69 years with active or convalescent COVID-19.

This chain connects TRBV15 to TRBJ2-1; TRBD2 aligns across 12 bases. Trimming cost V 3 bases and J 8 bases; bases outside gene matches: 8. From germline, CDR1 is LNHNV and CDR2 YYDKDF (reference sequence). The CDR3 sequence is 16 residues long. CDR3 in amino acids: CATSRVSSGGADEQFF. The CDR3 coding sequence is TGTGCCACCAGCAGGGTATCTAGCGGGGGGGCCGATGAGCAGTTCTTC.

This clone came up once. The chain joins TRBV5-5 to TRBJ2-5; 16 positions agree with TRBD2. V gave up 4 bases and J gave up 1 base; unmatched junction bases: 7. The CDR3 extends over 18 amino acids. Germline CDR1 and CDR2: SGHKS and YYEKEE (reference sequence). The CDR3 DNA reads TGTGCCAGCAGCCCCGGGACTAGCGGGGGGGGCATCCAAGAGACCCAGTACTTC. Translating it yields CASSPGTSGGGIQETQYF. Complete variable domain (other parts from reference TRBV5-5 and TRBJ2-5): DAGVTQSPTHLIKTRGQQVTLRCSPISGHKSVSWYQQVLGQGPQFIFQYYEKEERGRGNFPDRFSARQFPNYSSELNVNALLLGDSALYLCASSPGTSGGGIQETQYFGPGTRLLVL.

Turning to this clone: One end of the junction does not line up with germline, which may come from a read error. The chain links TRBV9 to TRBJ2-1; D perhaps matches TRBD1 (6 bases). The CDR3 length is 14 residues. Germline V gene data show CDR1 as SGDLS and CDR2 as YYNGEE. In nucleotides, the CDR3 is TGTGCCAGCAACGTAGAGTATGGGGGCAGTGAGCAGTTCTTC. This sequence encodes CASNVEYGGSEQFF.

The chain recombines TRBV5-6 with TRBJ1-4, with D maybe TRBD1 (6 bases). This CDR3 region has 14 residues. Germline assignment: CDR1 SGHDT and CDR2 YYEEEE. Trimming left V 0 bases short and J 5 bases short, with 8 bases between. The CDR3 nucleotides read TGTGCCAGCAGCTTGGCGACAGGCAATGAAAAACTGTTTTTT. Amino acid sequence: CASSLATGNEKLFF.

CDR3 sequence reads: CAGGAQETQYF. The CDR3, as DNA: TGTGCCGGCGGGGCGCAAGAGACCCAGTACTTC. The rearrangement uses TRBV12-3 or TRBV12-4 and TRBJ2-5; maybe TRBD2 (6 bases). This CDR3 is built from 11 residues. The ends were cut back, 11 bases at V and 2 bases at J, with 9 bases in the middle.

The sample holds one count of this clone. This chain links TRBV27 with TRBJ1-2, with 9 bases identical to TRBD1. Germline assignment: CDR1 MNHEY and CDR2 SMNVEV (reference sequence). CDR3 length equals 16 residues. J lost 5 bases, V lost 6 bases, and 13 bases had no gene match. The CDR3 region has the DNA TGTGCCAGCAGGGGCGCCGGGACAGGGCCTTCGTATGGCTACACCTTC. It specifies CASRGAGTGPSYGYTF.

This chain joins TRBV6-2 or TRBV6-3 and TRBJ2-3; D uncertain. Looked up from germline, CDR1 is MNHEY and CDR2 is SVGEGT. Trimming shortened V by 5 bases and J by 6 bases, and 6 bases separated the two germline ends. The CDR3 consists of 11 residues. CDR3 protein: CASSPMDTQYF. The CDR3 DNA reads TGTGCCAGCAGTCCCATGGATACGCAGTATTTT.

The V and J genes are TRBV5-1 and TRBJ1-2; D uncertain. The germline gives CDR1 SGHRS, CDR2 YFSETQ. The CDR3 length is 15 residues. The V end lost 0 bases, the J end lost 5 bases, and 14 bases lay between the germline ends. The DNA of the CDR3 is TGCGCCAGCAGCTTGGGAGAGGGTTTTAAGTATGGCTACACCTTC. Translating it yields CASSLGEGFKYGYTF. The full variable domain, rest sourced from reference TRBV5-1 and TRBJ1-2, is KAGVTQTPRYLIKTRGQQVTLSCSPISGHRSVSWYQQTPGQGLQFLFEYFSETQRNKGNFPGRFSGRQFSNSRSEMNVSTLELGDSALYLCASSLGEGFKYGYTFGSGTRLTVV.

The chain uses TRBV7-9 and TRBJ1-1; the D gene is possibly TRBD1 (5 bases). V was clipped by 7 bases and J by 0 bases, with 15 bases between them. From germline, CDR1 is SEHNR and CDR2 FQNEAQ (reference sequence). This CDR3 spans 15 amino acids. CDR3 in amino acids: CASTRRGLLNTEAFF. The CDR3 bases are TGTGCCAGCACCCGAAGGGGATTACTGAACACTGAAGCTTTCTTT.

This clone was detected a few times. The V gene is TRBV30, the J gene TRBJ1-2; D uncertain. The CDR3 has 12 residues. The germline V gene has CDR1 GTSNPN and CDR2 SVGIG (reference sequence). V lost 0 bases to trimming and J lost 3 bases, with 5 bases between them. CDR3 amino acids: CAWSVGHYGYTF. CDR3 nucleotide sequence: TGTGCCTGGAGTGTTGGCCACTATGGCTACACCTTC.

This clone has a handful of counts. This chain links TRBV3-1 (or the pseudogene TRBV3-2) with TRBJ2-5, with D possibly being TRBD2 (6 bases). The V and J ends lost 6 bases and 2 bases respectively, with 7 bases between them. The CDR3 consists of 12 residues. Germline CDR1 LGHDT, CDR2 YNNKEL (reference sequence). The CDR3 reads CASRGGQETQYF. Here the CDR3 DNA reads TGTGCCAGCAGGGGGGGTCAAGAGACCCAGTACTTC.

V usage is TRBV6-6 and J usage is TRBJ1-5; 9 bases are a match to TRBD1. The CDR3 is made up of 14 amino acids. Germline CDR1 is MNHNY and CDR2 is SVGAGI (reference sequence). After removal of 7 bases from V and 7 bases from J, the junction contained 8 bases not matched to a gene. The CDR3 DNA reads TGTGCCAGCATCCAGGGACAGGGTGGCCAGCCCCAGCATTTT. Translated, it gives CASIQGQGGQPQHF.

V and J are TRBV1 and TRBJ1-2; the table names TRBD1, a call not compared with the DNA. TRBV1 is tagged as a pseudogene. This CDR3 has 17 amino acids. This CDR3 reads CTSSQVGHRRPFYGYTF. CDR3 bases: TGCACCAGCAGCCAAGTCGGTCACAGGCGTCCATTCTATGGCTACACCTTC.

The chain has TRBV19 and TRBJ1-6; a possible D gene is TRBD1 (5 bases). Germline V gene data show CDR1 as LNHDA and CDR2 as SQIVND (reference sequence). V lost 7 bases, J lost 7 bases, and 23 bases lay in between. The CDR3 runs 17 residues. The CDR3 is CASTSEVVGLRNSPLHF. The CDR3 nucleotides are TGTGCCAGTACCTCAGAGGTGGTGGGACTGAGAAATTCACCCCTCCACTTT. Looking up the rest from reference TRBV19 and TRBJ1-6 gives the full variable domain: DGGITQSPKYLFRKEGQNVTLSCEQNLNHDAMYWYRQDPGQGLRLIYYSQIVNDFQKGDIAEGYSVSREKKESFPLTVTSAQKNPTAFYLCASTSEVVGLRNSPLHFGNGTRLTVT.

The chain carries TRBV6-6 and TRBJ2-1; perhaps TRBD1 as D (5 bases). The CDR3 runs 14 residues. Germline-derived CDR1 and CDR2 are MNHNY and SVGAGI (reference sequence). The V end lost 10 bases, the J end lost 0 bases, and 13 bases lay between the germline ends. The CDR3 loop is CATRVGASYNEQFF. CDR3 DNA: TGTGCCACCAGGGTAGGGGCCTCCTACAATGAGCAGTTCTTC.

The genes are TRBV7-2 and TRBJ1-2, with D possibly being TRBD1 (6 bases). Per germline, CDR1 SGHTA and CDR2 FQGNSA. V dropped 5 bases and J dropped 5 bases, with 18 bases sitting between them. The CDR3 loop spans 15 amino acids. CDR3 in DNA: TGTGCCAGCAGCACGAGCCTTTTCAGGGGATATGGCTACACCTTC. This codes for CASSTSLFRGYGYTF. Full variable domain (missing parts from reference TRBV7-2 and TRBJ1-2): GAGVSQSPSNKVTEKGKDVELRCDPISGHTALYWYRQSLGQGLEFLIYFQGNSAPDKSGLPSDRFSAERTGGSVSTLTIQRTQQEDSAVYLCASSTSLFRGYGYTFGSGTRLTVV.

The CDR3 DNA sequence: TGTGCCACCAGAAGTCGGTACACTGAAGCTTTCTTT. Its protein product is CATRSRYTEAFF. V and J are TRBV28 and TRBJ1-1; no firm D call. This CDR3 spans 12 amino acids. V was pared by 10 bases and J by 3 bases, with 12 bases between. Germline-derived CDR1 and CDR2 are MDHEN and SYDVKM.

The table lists this clone with a few counts. This rearrangement joins TRBV6-2 or TRBV6-3 to TRBJ1-1; a possible D gene is TRBD1 (5 bases). V was clipped by 2 bases and J by 0 bases, with 13 bases between them. Germline V lookup: CDR1 MNHEY, CDR2 SVGEGT. The CDR3 totals 16 residues. CDR3 amino acids: CASSYRQIRLNTEAFF. The CDR3 DNA sequence: TGTGCCAGCAGTTACCGACAGATTCGGTTGAACACTGAAGCTTTCTTT.

A few counts support this clone. The V gene is TRBV19, the J gene TRBJ1-2, with TRBD1 as a possible D gene (6 bases). Germline CDR1 reads LNHDA; CDR2 reads SQIVND (reference sequence). Trimming pared 10 bases from V and 8 bases from J, leaving 14 bases between. The CDR3 consists of 11 residues. The CDR3 nucleotides are TGTGCCATCAGCGACAGGTGGGGCTACACCTTC. Translation: CAISDRWGYTF.

The chain recombines TRBV28 with TRBJ2-2, with D hard to call. Germline CDR1 is MDHEN and CDR2 is SYDVKM. The CDR3 runs 12 residues. The V and J ends lost 6 bases and 5 bases respectively, with 7 bases between them. The CDR3 DNA follows: TGTGCCAGCAGACCACAAACCGGGGAGCTGTTTTTT. It translates to CASRPQTGELFF.

V usage is TRBV30 and J usage is TRBJ1-1; a weak D match, TRBD1 (6 bases). Germline V CDR1 and CDR2: GTSNPN, SVGIG (reference sequence). This CDR3 has 15 amino acids. V lost 0 bases to trimming and J lost 6 bases, with 17 bases between them. CDR3 nucleotides: TGTGCCTGGAGTGTAGCGTACAGGGTATCTCCTGAAGCTTTCTTT. It encodes CAWSVAYRVSPEAFF.

Points on this clone: The sample holds other DNA sequences that translate to the same CDR3. This chain links TRBV6-5 with TRBJ1-2; perhaps TRBD1 as D (6 bases). This CDR3 is 13 amino acids long. V dropped 5 bases and J dropped 0 bases, with 7 bases sitting between them. From germline, CDR1 is MNHEY and CDR2 SVGAGI. The CDR3 is CASSTGTNYGYTF. The CDR3 DNA follows: TGTGCCAGCAGTACAGGGACTAACTATGGCTACACCTTC.